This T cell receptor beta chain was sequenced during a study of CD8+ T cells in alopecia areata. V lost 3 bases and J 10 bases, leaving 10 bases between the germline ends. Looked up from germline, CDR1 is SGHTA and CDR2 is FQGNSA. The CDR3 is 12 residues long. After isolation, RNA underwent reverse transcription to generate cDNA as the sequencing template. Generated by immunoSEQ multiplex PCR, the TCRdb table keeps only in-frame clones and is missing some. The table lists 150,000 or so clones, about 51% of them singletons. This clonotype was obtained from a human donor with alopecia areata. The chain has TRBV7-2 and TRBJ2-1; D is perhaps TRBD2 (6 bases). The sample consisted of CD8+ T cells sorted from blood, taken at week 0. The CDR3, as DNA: TGTGCCAGCAGCTTTGGAGGGCTCGAGCAGTTCTTC. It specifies CASSFGGLEQFF.